The next 24 T cell receptor beta chains were all read from a single sample in a study of breast tumors, draining lymph nodes, adjacent tissues. TCRdb reanalysed the multiplex PCR reads using MiXCR and keeps one entry per CDR3 protein. The data contain around 110,000 distinct CDR3 sequences, about 30% of them singletons. Axillary draining lymph nodes of breast cancer patients supplied the node samples. The sample comprised axillary lymph node tissue. The origin of the receptors is a female donor with breast cancer. Some clones in this sample may be carry-over from other donors' samples.

Note on this clonotype: A read error is possible here, since a much larger clone lies one base away. This chain uses TRBV7-8 with TRBJ1-3; TRBD1 might be the D (5 bases). There are 15 residues in the CDR3. Germline V gene data show CDR1 as SGHVS and CDR2 as FQNEAQ. The CDR3 nucleotides read TGTGCCAGCAGCTTTGCCAGGGACTCTGGAAACACCATACATTTT. This sequence encodes CASSFARDSGNTIHF.

This clonotype was picked up a small number of times. V is TRBV19 and J is TRBJ1-6, with TRBD1 identical over 9 bases. V gave up 10 bases and J gave up 8 bases; unmatched junction bases: 9. The CDR3 has 14 residues. The germline V gene has CDR1 LNHDA and CDR2 SQIVND (reference sequence). The CDR3 here is CATTDRGFYSPLHF. The CDR3 DNA is TGTGCCACTACAGACAGGGGGTTCTATTCACCCCTCCACTTT.

There are many counts of this clonotype. The chain is built from TRBV29-1 and TRBJ1-4; the D is unclear. The CDR3 runs 13 residues. Germline V lookup: CDR1 SQVTM, CDR2 ANQGSEA. V shed 2 bases and J shed 4 bases, with 8 bases lying between them. In DNA, the CDR3 is TGCAGCGTTGAATACGGCAGTAATGAAAAACTGTTTTTT. Protein: CSVEYGSNEKLFF. The whole variable domain, remainder taken from reference TRBV29-1 and TRBJ1-4, is SAVISQKPSRDICQRGTSLTIQCQVDSQVTMMFWYRQQPGQSLTLIATANQGSEATYESGFVIDKFPISRPNLTFSTLTVSNMSPEDSSIYLCSVEYGSNEKLFFGSGTQLSVL.

This clonotype was seen many times. This rearrangement joins TRBV24-1 to TRBJ2-5; 12 nucleotides match TRBD2. The trim removed 6 bases at V and 3 bases at J, leaving 4 bases unmatched. The CDR3 length is 15 residues. Germline assignment: CDR1 KGHDR and CDR2 SFDVKD. The chain's CDR3 is CATSQLAGGEETQYF. CDR3 nucleotide sequence: TGTGCCACCAGTCAACTAGCGGGGGGTGAAGAGACCCAGTACTTC.

This clonotype was counted ten times or more. The gene calls are TRBV7-9 and TRBJ2-2, with unresolved D. The V gene's germline CDR1 is SEHNR and CDR2 FQNEAQ (reference sequence). This CDR3 comprises 13 residues. V dropped 3 bases and J dropped 4 bases, with 6 bases sitting between them. CDR3 bases: TGTGCCAGCAGCTTTTTGGTCACCGGGGAGCTGTTTTTT. Amino acids: CASSFLVTGELFF.

This chain joins TRBV19 and TRBJ2-1; TRBD1 matches at 12 bases. This CDR3 has 16 residues. Germline lookup yields CDR1 LNHDA and CDR2 SQIVND (reference sequence). The junction had 9 bases not matched to a gene; V was cut back by 3 bases and J by 9 bases. CDR3 sequence (DNA): TGTGCCAGTAGTATTGGGGGGACAGGGGGCTTTAGTGAGCAGTTCTTC. Protein sequence: CASSIGGTGGFSEQFF.

Details on this clonotype: Just one base apart from a much larger clone, this may be a read error. The chain has TRBV12-5 and TRBJ2-5; D may be TRBD1 (6 bases). The V end lost 3 bases, the J end lost 2 bases, and 13 bases lay between the germline ends. Per the germline V gene, CDR1 is LGHNT and CDR2 is FRNRAP. The CDR3 sequence is 15 residues long. The CDR3 coding sequence is TGTGCTAGTGGTTTCGGGCAGGGGCATCAAGAGACCCAGTACTTC. Its translation: CASGFGQGHQETQYF.

The V call is TRBV19, the J call TRBJ1-6; the match to TRBD1 covers 7 bases. Germline V gene data show CDR1 as LNHDA and CDR2 as SQIVND (reference sequence). This CDR3 has 14 residues. V gave up 5 bases and J gave up 7 bases; unmatched junction bases: 5. The CDR3 here is CASSDRAKNSPLHF. For the CDR3, the DNA is TGTGCCAGTAGTGACAGGGCAAAAAATTCACCCCTCCACTTT. Based on the CDR3 plus reference TRBV19 and TRBJ1-6, the full variable domain is DGGITQSPKYLFRKEGQNVTLSCEQNLNHDAMYWYRQDPGQGLRLIYYSQIVNDFQKGDIAEGYSVSREKKESFPLTVTSAQKNPTAFYLCASSDRAKNSPLHFGNGTRLTVT.

J is TRBJ1-5 and V is TRBV19; TRBD1 might be the D (6 bases). V shed 6 bases and J shed 9 bases, with 9 bases lying between them. Germline assignment: CDR1 LNHDA and CDR2 SQIVND (reference sequence). The CDR3 runs to 11 residues. In DNA form, the CDR3 reads TGTGCCAGTAGCCAACAGGGGCCCCAGCATTTT. Translating it yields CASSQQGPQHF.

This clonotype appeared many times. The chain recombines TRBV4-1 with TRBJ2-3; D possibly corresponds to TRBD1 (6 bases). V gave up 4 bases and J gave up 2 bases, with 10 bases separating them. This CDR3 spans 14 amino acids. The germline V gene encodes CDR1 MGHRA and CDR2 YSYEKL. CDR3 in amino acids: CASSPGQSTDTQYF. CDR3 nucleotides: TGCGCCAGCAGCCCCGGACAGTCCACAGATACGCAGTATTTT.

This clonotype was picked up many times. V usage is TRBV5-1 and J usage is TRBJ2-5, with unresolved D. The V end lost 4 bases, the J end lost 1 base, and 14 bases lay between the germline ends. The CDR3 totals 15 residues. The germline CDR1 and CDR2 sequences are SGHRS and YFSETQ. For the CDR3, the DNA is TGCGCCAGCAGCCGAATGACGGCTCCCCAAGAGACCCAGTACTTC. It encodes CASSRMTAPQETQYF. The full variable domain, its missing parts supplied by reference TRBV5-1 and TRBJ2-5, is KAGVTQTPRYLIKTRGQQVTLSCSPISGHRSVSWYQQTPGQGLQFLFEYFSETQRNKGNFPGRFSGRQFSNSRSEMNVSTLELGDSALYLCASSRMTAPQETQYFGPGTRLLVL.

Ten or more counts support this clonotype. The V call is TRBV7-2, the J call TRBJ2-3; 12 bases map to TRBD2. V was clipped by 5 bases and J by 2 bases; unmatched bases: 14. Per germline, CDR1 SGHTA and CDR2 FQGNSA. This CDR3 spans 19 amino acids. The CDR3: CASSIGLAGFVFNTDTQYF. Written as DNA, the CDR3 is TGTGCCAGCAGCATCGGACTAGCGGGGTTCGTCTTCAACACAGATACGCAGTATTTT.

The sample holds many counts of this clonotype. The V and J genes are TRBV14 and TRBJ1-6, with D unclear. Germline V gene lookup returns CDR1 SGHDN and CDR2 FVKESK. CDR3 length: 15 residues. The germline V and J ends were trimmed by 1 base and 0 bases, with 4 bases remaining between them. The DNA for the CDR3 is TGTGCCAGCAGCCAAGCAGTCTCCTATAATTCACCCCTCCACTTT. Amino acids: CASSQAVSYNSPLHF. Supplemented by reference TRBV14 and TRBJ1-6, the full variable domain reads EAGVTQFPSHSVIEKGQTVTLRCDPISGHDNLYWYRRVMGKEIKFLLHFVKESKQDESGMPNNRFLAERTGGTYSTLKVQPAELEDSGVYFCASSQAVSYNSPLHFGNGTRLTVT.

In this sample, this clonotype turned up many times. The gene calls are TRBV7-9 and TRBJ1-4; 11 bases map to TRBD1. V shed 5 bases, J shed 0 bases, and the junction held 8 bases outside the gene matches. The CDR3 totals 18 residues. CDR1 is SEHNR, CDR2 FQNEAQ, per germline (reference sequence). The CDR3 region is CASSPRTGGTATNEKLFF. The CDR3 DNA follows: TGTGCCAGCAGCCCCCGGACAGGGGGCACCGCAACTAATGAAAAACTGTTTTTT.

The J gene is TRBJ2-1, the V gene TRBV5-1; no definite D call. The CDR3 runs 15 residues. Trimming removed 0 bases at V and 6 bases at J, with 13 bases between. CDR1 is SGHRS, CDR2 YFSETQ, per germline. The CDR3 DNA reads TGCGCCAGCAGCTTGGTGGGAACAGTTGTCAATGAGCAGTTCTTC. This sequence encodes CASSLVGTVVNEQFF.

There are many counts of this clonotype. The genes are TRBV19 and TRBJ1-6; unclear D gene. Germline V gene data show CDR1 as LNHDA and CDR2 as SQIVND (reference sequence). This CDR3 is 14 amino acids long. Trimming pared 1 base from V and 8 bases from J, leaving 9 bases between. The CDR3 DNA sequence: TGTGCCAGTAGTATAGGGGAAGCGGATTCACCCCTCCACTTT. Translated, it gives CASSIGEADSPLHF.

This clonotype showed up many times. This chain joins TRBV4-1 and TRBJ2-2; unclear D gene. V dropped 3 bases and J dropped 3 bases, with 11 bases sitting between them. Per the germline V gene, CDR1 is MGHRA and CDR2 is YSYEKL. The CDR3 has 15 amino acids. CDR3 coding DNA: TGCGCCAGCAGCCACAGGCAATCGGACACCGGGGAGCTGTTTTTT. Its translation is CASSHRQSDTGELFF.

In this sample, this clonotype turned up a few times. The chain employs TRBV20-1 and TRBJ1-1, with D unclear. The V end was cut by 0 bases, the J end by 1 base, with 9 bases between. The CDR3 length is 14 residues. Germline loops: CDR1 DFQATT, CDR2 SNEGSKA (reference sequence). Here the CDR3 reads CSARDLGSNTEAFF. The CDR3 region has the DNA TGCAGTGCTAGAGATTTGGGGTCGAACACTGAAGCTTTCTTT.

To note about this clonotype: One base away lies a much larger clone, so this may be a sequencing read error. This chain connects TRBV6-6 to TRBJ2-1, with 10 positions matching TRBD2. CDR1 and CDR2 from the germline V gene are MNHNY and SVGAGI (reference sequence). The CDR3 is 21 amino acids. The CDR3 reads CTSSYSIWETSGSSSYNEQFF. The CDR3 DNA reads TGTACCAGCAGTTACTCGATTTGGGAGACTAGCGGGTCTAGCTCCTACAATGAGCAGTTCTTC.

This clonotype was observed a handful of times. Just one base apart from a much larger clone, this may be a read error. The chain joins TRBV3-1 to TRBJ1-2, with D hard to call. The length of the CDR3 is 13 residues. CDR1 and CDR2 (germline): LGHDT, YNNKEL (reference sequence). V was pared by 4 bases and J by 10 bases, with 16 bases between. CDR3: CASSRLEGRDYTF. CDR3 DNA: TGTGCCAGCAGCCGTCTTGAAGGGAGGGACTACACCTTC. Variable domain in full (rest from reference TRBV3-1 and TRBJ1-2): DTAVSQTPKYLVTQMGNDKSIKCEQNLGHDTMYWYKQDSKKFLKIMFSYNNKELIINETVPNRFSPKSPDKAHLNLHINSLELGDSAVYFCASSRLEGRDYTFGSGTRLTVV.

This clonotype came up many times. The chain employs TRBV11-2 and TRBJ2-1, with TRBD2 as a possible D gene (6 bases). Trimming shortened V by 1 base and J by 1 base, and 17 bases separated the two germline ends. The CDR3 loop spans 18 amino acids. Per the germline V gene, CDR1 is SGHAT and CDR2 is FQNNGV. CDR3 loop: CASSLVFGSGGSYNEQFF. The CDR3 coding sequence is TGTGCCAGCAGCTTAGTTTTCGGGAGTGGGGGGTCCTACAATGAGCAGTTCTTC.

Ten or more counts support this clonotype. V gene TRBV29-1 combines with J gene TRBJ2-7; D perhaps matches TRBD1 (5 bases). This CDR3 is 12 amino acids long. CDR1 is SQVTM and CDR2 is ANQGSEA in the germline V gene. V was trimmed by 6 bases and J by 2 bases, leaving 11 bases between them. The CDR3 loop is CSVSQGTYEQYF. CDR3 in DNA: TGCAGCGTGAGTCAGGGAACCTACGAGCAGTACTTC.

This clonotype appeared many times. This chain connects TRBV6-1 to TRBJ2-7; perhaps D is TRBD1 or TRBD2 (5 bases each). Germline V gives CDR1 MNHNS, CDR2 SASEGT. The CDR3 runs to 17 residues. The V and J ends lost 2 bases and 0 bases respectively, with 17 bases between them. The CDR3 is CASSESWGSPRSYEQYF. DNA for the CDR3: TGTGCCAGCAGTGAAAGTTGGGGGTCCCCTCGCTCCTACGAGCAGTACTTC.

In its sample, this clonotype was seen many times. The chain employs TRBV5-5 and TRBJ1-5, with no clear D. Trimming cost V 1 base and J 6 bases, with 11 bases left between them. This CDR3 comprises 14 residues. Germline V gene data show CDR1 as SGHKS and CDR2 as YYEKEE (reference sequence). The CDR3 here is CASSLPGLGQPQHF. Here the CDR3 DNA reads TGTGCCAGCAGCTTGCCTGGGTTGGGTCAGCCCCAGCATTTT.